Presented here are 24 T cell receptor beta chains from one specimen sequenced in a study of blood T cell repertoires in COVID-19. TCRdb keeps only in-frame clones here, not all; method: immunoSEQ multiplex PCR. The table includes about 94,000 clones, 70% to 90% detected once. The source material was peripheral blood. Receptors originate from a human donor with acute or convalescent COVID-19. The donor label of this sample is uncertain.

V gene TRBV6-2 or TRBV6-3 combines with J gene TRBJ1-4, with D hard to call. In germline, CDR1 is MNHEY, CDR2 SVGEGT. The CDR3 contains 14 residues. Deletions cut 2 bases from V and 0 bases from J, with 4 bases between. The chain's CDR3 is CASSYTATNEKLFF. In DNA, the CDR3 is TGTGCCAGCAGTTACACTGCAACTAATGAAAAACTGTTTTTT.

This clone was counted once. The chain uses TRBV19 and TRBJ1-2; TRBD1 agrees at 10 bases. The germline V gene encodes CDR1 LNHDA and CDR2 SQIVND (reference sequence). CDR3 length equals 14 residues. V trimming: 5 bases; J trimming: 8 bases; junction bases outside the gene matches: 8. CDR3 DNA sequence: TGTGCCAGTAGTCCGCGACAGGGGGCGGGAGGCTACACCTTC. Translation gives CASSPRQGAGGYTF.

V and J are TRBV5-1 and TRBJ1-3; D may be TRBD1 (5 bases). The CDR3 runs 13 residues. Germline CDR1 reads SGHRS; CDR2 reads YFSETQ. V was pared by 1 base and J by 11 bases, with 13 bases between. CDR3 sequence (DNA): TGCGCCAGCAGCTTGTACCCGGGGGTCCCCATATATTTT. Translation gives CASSLYPGVPIYF.

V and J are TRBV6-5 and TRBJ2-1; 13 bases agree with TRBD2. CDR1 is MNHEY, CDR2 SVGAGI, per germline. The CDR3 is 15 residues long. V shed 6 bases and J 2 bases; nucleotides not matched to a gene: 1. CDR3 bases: TGTGCCAGCAGAACTAGCGGGGGGGCCTACAATGAGCAGTTCTTC. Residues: CASRTSGGAYNEQFF.

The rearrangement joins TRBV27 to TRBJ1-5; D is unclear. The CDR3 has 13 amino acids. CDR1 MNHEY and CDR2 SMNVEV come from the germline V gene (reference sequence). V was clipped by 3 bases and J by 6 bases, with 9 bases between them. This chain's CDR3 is CASSFAGSQPQHF. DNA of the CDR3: TGTGCCAGCAGTTTTGCGGGGAGTCAGCCCCAGCATTTT.

The CDR3 spells CASKLTGSNEQFF. The CDR3 DNA sequence: TGTGCCAGCAAACTTACGGGGTCCAATGAGCAGTTCTTC. The rearrangement joins TRBV12-3 or TRBV12-4 to TRBJ2-1; D is possibly TRBD2 (5 bases). Deletions cut 7 bases from V and 6 bases from J, with 13 bases between. This CDR3 is built from 13 residues.

The CDR3 reads CSASSSGGGYEQFF. As DNA, the CDR3 is TGCAGTGCTAGTTCTAGCGGGGGGGGCTATGAGCAGTTCTTC. The rearrangement joins TRBV20-1 to TRBJ2-1; 12 bases are a match to TRBD2. The germline gives CDR1 DFQATT, CDR2 SNEGSKA (reference sequence). V shed 3 bases and J 8 bases; nucleotides not matched to a gene: 5. The CDR3 contains 14 residues.

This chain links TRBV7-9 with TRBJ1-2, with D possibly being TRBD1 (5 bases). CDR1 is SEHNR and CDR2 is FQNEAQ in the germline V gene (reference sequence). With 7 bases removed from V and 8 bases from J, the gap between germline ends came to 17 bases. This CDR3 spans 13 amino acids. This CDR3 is CASTPLRPGGYTF. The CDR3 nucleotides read TGTGCCAGCACCCCCCTCAGGCCAGGGGGCTACACCTTC.

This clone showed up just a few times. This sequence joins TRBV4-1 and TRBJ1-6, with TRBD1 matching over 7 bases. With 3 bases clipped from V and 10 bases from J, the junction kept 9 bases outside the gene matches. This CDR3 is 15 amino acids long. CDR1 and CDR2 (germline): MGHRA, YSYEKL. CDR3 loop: CASSHATGASSPLHF. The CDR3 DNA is TGCGCCAGCAGCCACGCTACAGGGGCGAGCTCACCCCTCCACTTT.

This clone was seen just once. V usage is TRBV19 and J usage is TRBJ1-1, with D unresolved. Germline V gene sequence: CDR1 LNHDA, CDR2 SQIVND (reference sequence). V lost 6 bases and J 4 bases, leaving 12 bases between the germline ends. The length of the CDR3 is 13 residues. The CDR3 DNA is TGTGCCAGTAGCCCCCCCCGGTTCACTGAAGCTTTCTTT. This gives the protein CASSPPRFTEAFF.

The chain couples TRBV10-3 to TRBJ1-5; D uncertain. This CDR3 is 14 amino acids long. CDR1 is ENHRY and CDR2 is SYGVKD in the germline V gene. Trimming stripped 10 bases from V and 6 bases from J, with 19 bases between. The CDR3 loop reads CASVDLPRSQPQHF. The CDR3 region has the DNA TGTGCCAGCGTTGACTTGCCCCGAAGTCAGCCCCAGCATTTT.

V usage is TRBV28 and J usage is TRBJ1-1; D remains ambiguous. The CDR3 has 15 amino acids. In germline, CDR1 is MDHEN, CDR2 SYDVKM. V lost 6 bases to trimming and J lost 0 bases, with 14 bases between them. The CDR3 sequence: CASSRGGQLNTEAFF. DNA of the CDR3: TGTGCCAGCAGCCGCGGAGGCCAGTTGAACACTGAAGCTTTCTTT.

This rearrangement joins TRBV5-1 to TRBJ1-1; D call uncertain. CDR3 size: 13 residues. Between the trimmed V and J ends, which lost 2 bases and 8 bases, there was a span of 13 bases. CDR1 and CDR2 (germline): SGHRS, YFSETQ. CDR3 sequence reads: CASSFGSSREAFF. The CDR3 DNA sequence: TGCGCCAGCAGCTTCGGCAGCTCGCGGGAAGCTTTCTTT.

CDR3 protein: CASRAGAGEQYF. CDR3 sequence (DNA): TGTGCCAGCAGGGCAGGGGCAGGAGAGCAGTACTTC. The chain carries TRBV28 and TRBJ2-7, with D perhaps matching TRBD1 (6 bases). The CDR3 spans 12 residues. The V gene's germline CDR1 is MDHEN and CDR2 SYDVKM. V was pared by 6 bases and J by 7 bases, with 13 bases between.

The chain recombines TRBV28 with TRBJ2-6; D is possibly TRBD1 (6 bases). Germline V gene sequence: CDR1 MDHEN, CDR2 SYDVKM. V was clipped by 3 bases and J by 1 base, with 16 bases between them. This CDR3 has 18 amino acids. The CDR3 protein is CASSFGGWRTSGANVLTF. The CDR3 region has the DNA TGTGCCAGCAGTTTTGGGGGCTGGCGTACTTCTGGGGCCAACGTCCTGACTTTC.

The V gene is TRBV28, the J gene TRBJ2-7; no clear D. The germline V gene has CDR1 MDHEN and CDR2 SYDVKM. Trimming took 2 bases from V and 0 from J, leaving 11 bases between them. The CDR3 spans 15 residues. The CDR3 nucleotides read TGTGCCAGCAGTTTAGGTTCTGTCAGCTCCTACGAGCAGTACTTC. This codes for CASSLGSVSSYEQYF.

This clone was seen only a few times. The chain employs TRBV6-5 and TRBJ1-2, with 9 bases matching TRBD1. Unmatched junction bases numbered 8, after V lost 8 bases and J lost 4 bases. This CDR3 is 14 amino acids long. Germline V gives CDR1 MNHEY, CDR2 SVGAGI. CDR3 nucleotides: TGTGCCAGCGGACCGGACAGGGGAATCTATGGCTACACCTTC. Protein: CASGPDRGIYGYTF.

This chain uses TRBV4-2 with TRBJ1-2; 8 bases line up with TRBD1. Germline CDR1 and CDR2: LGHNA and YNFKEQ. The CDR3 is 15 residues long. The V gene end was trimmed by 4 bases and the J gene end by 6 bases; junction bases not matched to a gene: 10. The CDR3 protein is CASSRATGAGHGYTF. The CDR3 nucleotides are TGTGCCAGCAGCCGTGCGACAGGGGCGGGGCATGGCTACACCTTC.

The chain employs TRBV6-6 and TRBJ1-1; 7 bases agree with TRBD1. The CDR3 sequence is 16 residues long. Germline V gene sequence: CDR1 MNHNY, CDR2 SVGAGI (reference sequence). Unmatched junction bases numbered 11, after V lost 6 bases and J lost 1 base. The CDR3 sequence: CASRPPGGRGNTEAFF. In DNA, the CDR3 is TGTGCCAGCAGGCCTCCAGGGGGACGGGGGAACACTGAAGCTTTCTTT.

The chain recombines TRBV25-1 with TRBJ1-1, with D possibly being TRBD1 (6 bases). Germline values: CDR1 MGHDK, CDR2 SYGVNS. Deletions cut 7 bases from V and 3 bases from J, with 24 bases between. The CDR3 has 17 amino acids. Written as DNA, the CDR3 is TGTGCCAGCACTCCTGACCCGGGACAAGCCGATTACACTGAAGCTTTCTTT. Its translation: CASTPDPGQADYTEAFF.

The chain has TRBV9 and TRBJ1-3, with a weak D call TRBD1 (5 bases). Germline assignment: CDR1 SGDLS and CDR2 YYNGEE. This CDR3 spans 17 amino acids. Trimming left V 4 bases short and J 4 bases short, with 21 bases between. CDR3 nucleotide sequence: TGTGCCAGCAGCCCGGGAGTGATTCGGGGCTCGGGAAACACCATATATTTT. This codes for CASSPGVIRGSGNTIYF.

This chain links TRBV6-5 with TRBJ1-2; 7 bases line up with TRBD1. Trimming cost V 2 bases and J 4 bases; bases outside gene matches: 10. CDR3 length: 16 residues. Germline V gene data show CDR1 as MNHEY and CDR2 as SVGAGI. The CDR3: CASSYVRQGISYGYTF. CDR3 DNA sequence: TGTGCCAGCAGTTACGTCCGACAGGGAATTTCCTATGGCTACACCTTC.

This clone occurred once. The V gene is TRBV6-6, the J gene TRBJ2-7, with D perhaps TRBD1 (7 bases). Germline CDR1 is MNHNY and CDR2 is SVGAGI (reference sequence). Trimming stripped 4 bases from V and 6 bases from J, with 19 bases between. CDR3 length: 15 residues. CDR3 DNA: TGTGCCAGCAGTTTTTCCCAGGGGGGAAGAGGCGAGCAGTACTTC. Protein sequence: CASSFSQGGRGEQYF.

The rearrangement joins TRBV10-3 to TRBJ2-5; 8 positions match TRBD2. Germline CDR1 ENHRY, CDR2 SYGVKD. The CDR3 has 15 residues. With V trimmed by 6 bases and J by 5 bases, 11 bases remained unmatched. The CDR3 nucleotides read TGTGCCATCAGCCCGGGCGGGGGGCTCCAGGAGACCCAGTACTTC. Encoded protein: CAISPGGGLQETQYF.